The T cell receptor beta chain described here comes from a study of T cell repertoires in cytomegalovirus infection. The overall study: Matching HLA type and CMV infection were both indicated by public TCR beta signatures.

On this clonotype: The target antigen is unknown.

The V gene's germline CDR1 is SGHRS and CDR2 YFSETQ. V was shortened by 4 bases and J by 3 bases, with 16 bases between the two germline ends. The CDR3 loop spans 15 amino acids. TCRdb reprocessed the reads via MiXCR and lists one record per CDR3 protein. The table lists fewer than 200,000 distinct CDR3 sequences, about 21% of them singletons. Whole-study results and caveats: Frequencies of public TCR beta families were cumulated, and this identified carriers of CMV plus the relevant HLA.

The chain combines TRBV5-1 with TRBJ2-5; D perhaps matches TRBD2 (6 bases). Sequenced: PBMCs. The origin of this receptor is a human donor in good health (CMV status not recorded). Some clones in this sample may be carry-over from other donors' samples. This chain's CDR3 is CASSDDLAAEETQYF. The CDR3 coding sequence is TGCGCCAGCAGCGACGACTTAGCGGCAGAAGAGACCCAGTACTTC. Together with reference TRBV5-1 and TRBJ2-5, the CDR3 gives the full variable domain: KAGVTQTPRYLIKTRGQQVTLSCSPISGHRSVSWYQQTPGQGLQFLFEYFSETQRNKGNFPGRFSGRQFSNSRSEMNVSTLELGDSALYLCASSDDLAAEETQYFGPGTRLLVL.